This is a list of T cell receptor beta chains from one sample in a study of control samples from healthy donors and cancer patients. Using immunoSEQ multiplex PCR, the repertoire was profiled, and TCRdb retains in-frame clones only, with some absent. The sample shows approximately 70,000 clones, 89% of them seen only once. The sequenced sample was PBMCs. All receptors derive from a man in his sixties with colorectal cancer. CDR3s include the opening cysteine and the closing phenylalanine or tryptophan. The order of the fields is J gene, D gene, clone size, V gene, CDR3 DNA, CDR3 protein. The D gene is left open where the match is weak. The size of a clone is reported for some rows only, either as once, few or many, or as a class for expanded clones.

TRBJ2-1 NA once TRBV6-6 TGTGCCAGCAGTTTCGGGGTGTACAATGAGCAGTTCTTC CASSFGVYNEQFF
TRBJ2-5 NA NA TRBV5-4 TGTGCCAGCAGCTTGGGAGGGTCCCAAGAGACCCAGTACTTC CASSLGGSQETQYF
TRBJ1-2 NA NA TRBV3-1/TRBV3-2 TGTGCCAGCAGCCAAGGGAGGGCCCCCTTATATGGCTACACCTTC CASSQGRAPLYGYTF
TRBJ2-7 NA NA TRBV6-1 TGTGCCAGCAGTGAAGAGGATCGGGGTGGCGCCTACGAGCAGTACTTC CASSEEDRGGAYEQYF
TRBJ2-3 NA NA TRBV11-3 TGTGCCAGCAGCTTAGGGCAGGGGTCGGGTGTAGATACGCAGTATTTT CASSLGQGSGVDTQYF
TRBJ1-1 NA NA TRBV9 TGTGCCAGCAGCGGAGACGGGAACACTGAAGCTTTCTTT CASSGDGNTEAFF
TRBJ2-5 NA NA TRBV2 TGTGCCAGCAGCGGTTTAGGACAGCAAGAGACCCAGTACTTC CASSGLGQQETQYF
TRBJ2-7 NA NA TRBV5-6 TGTGCCAGCAGCTTGGTTGGGGACGAGCAGTACTTC CASSLVGDEQYF
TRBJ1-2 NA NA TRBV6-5 TGTGCCAGCAGTTCCGCAGGCGCGATGTATGGCTACACCTTC CASSSAGAMYGYTF
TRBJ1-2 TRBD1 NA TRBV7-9 TGTGCCAGCAGTTTCCAGGGGGGCTATGGCTACACCTTC CASSFQGGYGYTF
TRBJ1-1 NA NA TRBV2 TGTGCCAGCAGCGCAGACCTAAACACTGAAGCTTTCTTT CASSADLNTEAFF
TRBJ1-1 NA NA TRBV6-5 TGTGCCAGCAGTAAACAGGCGCACACTGAAGCTTTCTTT CASSKQAHTEAFF
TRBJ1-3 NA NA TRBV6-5 TGTGCCAGCAGTTTGGGACGGACCTCTGGAAACACCATATATTTT CASSLGRTSGNTIYF
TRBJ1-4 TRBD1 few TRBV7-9 TGTGCCAGCAGCTTAAGACAGGGGAGTAATGAAAAACTGTTTTTT CASSLRQGSNEKLFF
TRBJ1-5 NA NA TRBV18 TGTGCCAGCTCACCGGGGGGCAGTAGCAATCAGCCCCAGCATTTT CASSPGGSSNQPQHF
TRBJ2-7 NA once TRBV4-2 TGTGCCAGCAGCCAAGAACGGGGGGCAAGGAACGAGCAGTACTTC CASSQERGARNEQYF
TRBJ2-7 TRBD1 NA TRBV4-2 TGTGCCAAACTGGGACAGCGTACCTACGAGCAGTACTTC CAKLGQRTYEQYF
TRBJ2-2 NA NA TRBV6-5 TGTGCCAGCATGGCGGGGCGTATCGGGGAGCTGTTTTTT CASMAGRIGELFF
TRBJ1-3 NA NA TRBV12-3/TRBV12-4 TGTGCCAGCAGCCATTCGGGACACACCATATATTTT CASSHSGHTIYF